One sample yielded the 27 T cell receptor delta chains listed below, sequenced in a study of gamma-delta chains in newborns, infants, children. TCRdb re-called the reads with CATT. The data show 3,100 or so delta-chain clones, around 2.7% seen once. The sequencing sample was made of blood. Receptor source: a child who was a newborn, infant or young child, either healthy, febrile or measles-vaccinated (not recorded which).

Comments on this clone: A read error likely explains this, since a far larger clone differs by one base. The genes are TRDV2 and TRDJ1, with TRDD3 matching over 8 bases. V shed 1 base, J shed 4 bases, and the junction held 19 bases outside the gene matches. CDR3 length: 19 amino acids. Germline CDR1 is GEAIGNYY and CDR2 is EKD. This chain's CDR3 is CACDTVRTGGSRRVDKLIF. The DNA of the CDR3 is TGTGCCTGTGACACGGTCCGTACTGGGGGCTCCAGACGGGTCGATAAACTCATCTTT.

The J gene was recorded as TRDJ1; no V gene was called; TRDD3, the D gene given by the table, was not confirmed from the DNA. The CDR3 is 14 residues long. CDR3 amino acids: CACDTVGDSDKLIF. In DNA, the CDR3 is TGCGCCTGTGACACCGTGGGGGATTCCGATAAACTCATCTTT.

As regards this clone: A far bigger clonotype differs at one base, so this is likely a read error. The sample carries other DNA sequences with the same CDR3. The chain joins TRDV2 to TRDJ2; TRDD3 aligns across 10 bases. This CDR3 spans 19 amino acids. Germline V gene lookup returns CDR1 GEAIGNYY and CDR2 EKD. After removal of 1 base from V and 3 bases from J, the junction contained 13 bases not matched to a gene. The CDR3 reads CACDTLGGYADPLTAQLFF. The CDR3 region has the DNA TGTGCCTGTGACACACTAGGGGGATACGCGGACCCTCTGACAGCACAACTCTTCTTT.

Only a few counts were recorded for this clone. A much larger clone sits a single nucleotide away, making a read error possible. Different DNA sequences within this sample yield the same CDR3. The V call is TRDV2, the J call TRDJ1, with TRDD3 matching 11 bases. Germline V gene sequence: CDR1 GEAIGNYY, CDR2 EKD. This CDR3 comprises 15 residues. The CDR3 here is CACDTLGDTTDKLIF. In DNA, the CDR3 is TGTGCCTGCGACACCCTGGGGGATACTACCGATAAACTCATCTTT.

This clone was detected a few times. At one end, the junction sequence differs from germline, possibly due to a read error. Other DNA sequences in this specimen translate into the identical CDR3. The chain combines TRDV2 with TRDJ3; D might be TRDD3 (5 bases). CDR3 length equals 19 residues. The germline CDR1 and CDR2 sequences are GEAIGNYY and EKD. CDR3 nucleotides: TGTGCCTGTGACACCGGAGATGCCCTGAGGTCCTGGGACACCCGACAGATGTTCTTC. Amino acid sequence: CACDTGDALRSWDTRQMFF.

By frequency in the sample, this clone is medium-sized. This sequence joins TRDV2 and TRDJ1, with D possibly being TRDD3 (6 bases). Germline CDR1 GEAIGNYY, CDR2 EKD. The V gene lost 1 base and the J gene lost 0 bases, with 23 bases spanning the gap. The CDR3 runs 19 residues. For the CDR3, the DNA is TGTGCCTGTGACACTTTGGATACCCGGGGAGGGGCCCACACCGATAAACTCATCTTT. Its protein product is CACDTLDTRGGAHTDKLIF.

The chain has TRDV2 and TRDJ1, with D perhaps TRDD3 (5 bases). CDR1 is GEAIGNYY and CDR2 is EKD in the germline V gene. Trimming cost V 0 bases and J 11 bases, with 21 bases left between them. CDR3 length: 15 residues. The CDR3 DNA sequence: TGTGCCTGTGACACCGTAGGAGCGGGATCTGAAGAGCTCATCTTT. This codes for CACDTVGAGSEELIF.

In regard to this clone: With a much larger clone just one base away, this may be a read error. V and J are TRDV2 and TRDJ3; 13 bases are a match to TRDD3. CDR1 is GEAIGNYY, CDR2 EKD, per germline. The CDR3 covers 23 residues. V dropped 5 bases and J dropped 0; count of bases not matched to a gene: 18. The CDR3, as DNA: TGTGCCTGTGTCACGCCTAACTGGGGGATACGCGGTACAAACTCCTGGGACACCCGACAGATGTTTTTC. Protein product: CACVTPNWGIRGTNSWDTRQMFF.

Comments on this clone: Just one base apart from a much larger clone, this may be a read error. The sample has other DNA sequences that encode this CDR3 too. CDR3 residues: CACDTVAAGGQVGDKLIF. DNA of the CDR3: TGTGCCTGTGACACCGTTGCCGCCGGGGGCCAAGTGGGCGATAAACTCATCTTT. V is TRDV2 and J is TRDJ1; possibly TRDD3 for D (5 bases). CDR3 size: 18 residues. Germline V CDR1 and CDR2: GEAIGNYY, EKD. Trimming left V 0 bases short and J 4 bases short, with 23 bases between.

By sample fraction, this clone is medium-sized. CDR3 loop: CACDSLGDGVQTDKLIF. In DNA, the CDR3 is TGTGCCTGTGACAGCCTGGGGGATGGAGTACAGACCGATAAACTCATCTTT. The chain joins TRDV2 to TRDJ1; TRDD3 matches at 9 bases. CDR3 length: 17 residues. Germline lookup yields CDR1 GEAIGNYY and CDR2 EKD. V shed 2 bases, J shed 2 bases, and the junction held 11 bases outside the gene matches.

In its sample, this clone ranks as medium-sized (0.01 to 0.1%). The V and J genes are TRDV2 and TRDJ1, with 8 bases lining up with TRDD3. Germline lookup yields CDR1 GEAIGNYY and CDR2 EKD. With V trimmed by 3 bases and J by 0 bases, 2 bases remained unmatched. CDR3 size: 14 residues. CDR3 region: CACDPLGDTDKLIF. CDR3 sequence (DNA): TGTGCCTGTGACCCACTGGGGGACACCGATAAACTCATCTTT.

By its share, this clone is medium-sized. The CDR3 loop is CACDPLVVDWGSTPSYTDKLIF. In nucleotides, the CDR3 is TGTGCCTGTGACCCACTCGTTGTTGACTGGGGGTCCACGCCGTCGTACACCGATAAACTCATCTTT. The J gene is TRDJ1, the V gene TRDV2; 8 bases agree with TRDD3. The CDR3 totals 22 residues. After removal of 3 bases from V and 0 bases from J, the junction contained 26 bases not matched to a gene. CDR1 is GEAIGNYY, CDR2 EKD, per germline.

The CDR3 protein is CACDTLPTPEPPLYTDKLIF. DNA of the CDR3: TGTGCCTGTGACACTCTTCCTACTCCGGAGCCGCCTCTTTACACCGATAAACTCATCTTT. The genes are TRDV2 and TRDJ1, with TRDD2 identical over 8 bases. V was clipped by 1 base and J by 0 bases; unmatched bases: 18. CDR3 length: 20 residues. From germline, CDR1 is GEAIGNYY and CDR2 EKD.

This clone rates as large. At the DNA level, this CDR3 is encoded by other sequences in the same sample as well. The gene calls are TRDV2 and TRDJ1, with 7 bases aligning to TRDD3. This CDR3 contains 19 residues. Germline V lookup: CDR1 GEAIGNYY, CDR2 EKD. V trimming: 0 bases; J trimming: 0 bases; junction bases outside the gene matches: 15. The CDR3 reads CACDTVRGMGSLNTDKLIF. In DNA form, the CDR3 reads TGTGCCTGTGACACCGTCCGGGGGATGGGGAGTCTAAACACCGATAAACTCATCTTT.

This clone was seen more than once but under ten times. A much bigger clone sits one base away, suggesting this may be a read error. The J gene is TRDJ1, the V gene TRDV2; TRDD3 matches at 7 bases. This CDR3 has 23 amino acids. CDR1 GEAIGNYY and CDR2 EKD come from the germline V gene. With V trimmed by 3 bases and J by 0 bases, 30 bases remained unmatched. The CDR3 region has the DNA TGTGCCTGTGACTCAATTGGGGCCTCGCTGACTGGGGCCGCTCTGAGGGACACCGATAAACTCATCTTT. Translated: CACDSIGASLTGAALRDTDKLIF.

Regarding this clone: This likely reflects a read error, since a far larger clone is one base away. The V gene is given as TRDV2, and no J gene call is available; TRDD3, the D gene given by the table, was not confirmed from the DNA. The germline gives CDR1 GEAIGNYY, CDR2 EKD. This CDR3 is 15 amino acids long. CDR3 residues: CACDPLLGATDKPIF. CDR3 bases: TGTGCCTGTGACCCCCTACTGGGGGCTACCGATAAACCCATCTTT.

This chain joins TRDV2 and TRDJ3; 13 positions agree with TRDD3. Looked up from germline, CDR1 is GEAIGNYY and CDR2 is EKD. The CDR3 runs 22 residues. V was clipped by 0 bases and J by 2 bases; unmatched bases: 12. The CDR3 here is CACDTGGLGDTRGPWDTRQMFF. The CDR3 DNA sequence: TGTGCCTGTGACACCGGTGGACTGGGGGATACGCGAGGCCCCTGGGACACCCGACAGATGTTTTTC.

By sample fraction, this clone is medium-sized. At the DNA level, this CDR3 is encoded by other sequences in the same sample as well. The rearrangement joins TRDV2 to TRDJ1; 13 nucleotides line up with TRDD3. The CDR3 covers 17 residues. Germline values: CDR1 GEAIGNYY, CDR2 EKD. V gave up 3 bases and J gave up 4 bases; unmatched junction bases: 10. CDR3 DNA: TGTGCCTGTGACTCCTTACTGGGGGATACGCGCCACGATAAACTCATCTTT. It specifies CACDSLLGDTRHDKLIF.

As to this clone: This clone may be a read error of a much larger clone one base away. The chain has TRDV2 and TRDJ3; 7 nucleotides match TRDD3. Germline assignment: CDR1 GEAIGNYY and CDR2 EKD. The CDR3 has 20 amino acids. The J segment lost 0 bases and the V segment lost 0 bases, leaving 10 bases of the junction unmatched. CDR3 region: CACDTGTGEPSSWDTRQMFF. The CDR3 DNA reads TGTGCCTGTGACACCGGCACTGGGGAACCCAGCTCCTGGGACACCCGACAGATGTTTTTC.

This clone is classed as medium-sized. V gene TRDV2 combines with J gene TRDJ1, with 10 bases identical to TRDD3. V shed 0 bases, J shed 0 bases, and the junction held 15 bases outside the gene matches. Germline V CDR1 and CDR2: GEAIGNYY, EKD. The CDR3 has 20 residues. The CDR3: CACDTVLGDWSGPYTDKLIF. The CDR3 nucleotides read TGTGCCTGTGACACCGTACTGGGGGATTGGTCGGGACCTTACACCGATAAACTCATCTTT.

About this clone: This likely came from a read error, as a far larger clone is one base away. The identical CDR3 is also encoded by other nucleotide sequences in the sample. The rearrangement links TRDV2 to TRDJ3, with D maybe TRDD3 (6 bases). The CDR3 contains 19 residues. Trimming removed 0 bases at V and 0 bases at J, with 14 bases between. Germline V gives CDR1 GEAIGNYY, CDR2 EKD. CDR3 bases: TGTGCCTGTGACACCTTACGGGGGACTACCTCCTGGGACACCCGACAGATGTTTTTC. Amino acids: CACDTLRGTTSWDTRQMFF.

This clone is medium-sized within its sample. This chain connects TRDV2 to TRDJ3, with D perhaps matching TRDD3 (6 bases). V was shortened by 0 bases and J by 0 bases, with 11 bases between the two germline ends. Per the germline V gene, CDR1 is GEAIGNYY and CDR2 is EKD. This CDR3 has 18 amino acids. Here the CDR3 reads CACDTGDPFSWDTRQMFF. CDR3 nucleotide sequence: TGTGCCTGTGACACCGGGGATCCTTTCTCCTGGGACACCCGACAGATGTTTTTC.

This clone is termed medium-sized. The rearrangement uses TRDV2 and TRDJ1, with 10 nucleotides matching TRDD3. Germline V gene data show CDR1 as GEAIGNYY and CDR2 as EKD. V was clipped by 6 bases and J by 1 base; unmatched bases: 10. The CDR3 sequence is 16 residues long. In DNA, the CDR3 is TGTGCCTGTTCGTTACTGGGGGATCCGGTCACCGATAAACTCATCTTT. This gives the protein CACSLLGDPVTDKLIF.

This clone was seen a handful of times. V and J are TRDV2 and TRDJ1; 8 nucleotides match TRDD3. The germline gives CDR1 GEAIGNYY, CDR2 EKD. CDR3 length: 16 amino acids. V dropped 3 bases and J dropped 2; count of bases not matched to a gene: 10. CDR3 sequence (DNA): TGTGCCTGTGACCGACTGGGGGCTGACTTTACCGATAAACTCATCTTT. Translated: CACDRLGADFTDKLIF.

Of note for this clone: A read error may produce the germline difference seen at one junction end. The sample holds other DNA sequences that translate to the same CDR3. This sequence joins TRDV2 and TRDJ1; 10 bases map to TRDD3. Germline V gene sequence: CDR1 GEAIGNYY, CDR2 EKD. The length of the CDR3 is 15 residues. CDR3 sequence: CACDTLGDTSDKLIF. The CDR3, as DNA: TGTGCCTGTGACACGTTGGGGGATACATCCGACAAACTCATCTTT.

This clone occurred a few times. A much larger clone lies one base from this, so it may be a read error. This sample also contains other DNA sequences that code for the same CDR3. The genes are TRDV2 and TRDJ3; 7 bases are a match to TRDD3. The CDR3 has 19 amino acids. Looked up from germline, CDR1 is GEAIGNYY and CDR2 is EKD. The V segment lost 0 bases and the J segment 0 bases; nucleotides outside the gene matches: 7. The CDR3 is CACDTAGGGSSWDTRQMFF. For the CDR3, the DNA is TGTGCCTGTGACACCGCTGGGGGGGGGAGCTCCTGGGACACCCGACAGATGTTTTTC.

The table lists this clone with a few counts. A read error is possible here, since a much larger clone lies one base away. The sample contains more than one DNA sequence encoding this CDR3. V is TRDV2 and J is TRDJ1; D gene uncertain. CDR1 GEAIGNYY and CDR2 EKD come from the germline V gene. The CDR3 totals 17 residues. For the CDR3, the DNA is TGTGCCTGTGACACCGTTAGGGCCAACGGGTACACCGATAAGCTCATCTTT. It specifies CACDTVRANGYTDKLIF.